This T cell receptor (beta chain) was identified during a study of cytomegalovirus exposure and HLA in healthy donors. Worth noting for this clone: Its antigen remains unidentified. Other DNA sequences from this sample encode an identical CDR3 as well.

Amplification used 60 Vbeta primers and 13 Jbeta primers. TCRdb keeps only in-frame clones here, not all; method: immunoSEQ multiplex PCR. The table has 100,000 to 150,000 clones, around 83% seen once. The study, taken as a whole, reports: The study put 150 or so TCR beta chains on its list as cytomegalovirus-associated. Rare TCR sequences dominated, though some public TCRs recurred in many donors. Accurate prediction of most subjects' HLA-A and HLA-B alleles from TCR beta sequences was reported.

Trimming pared 0 bases from V and 0 bases from J, leaving 7 bases between. The germline V gene has CDR1 SGDLS and CDR2 YYNGEE. This CDR3 comprises 14 residues. The chain combines TRBV9 with TRBJ2-7; a weak D match, TRBD2 (5 bases). The sample consisted of PBMCs. The receptor's source is a woman aged 50 to 60 in good health and CMV-seropositive. This CDR3 is CASSVGGDSYEQYF. The DNA of the CDR3 is TGTGCCAGCAGCGTAGGGGGAGACTCCTACGAGCAGTACTTC.